This T cell receptor beta chain was sequenced in a study of monozygotic twins with inflammatory bowel disease. Approximately 3,600 ng of total RNA went into each TCR library. TCRdb reprocessed the 5' RACE reads and keeps a single row for each CDR3 protein, giving no DNA. The sample holds around 210,000 distinct CDR3 sequences. This CDR3 comprises 16 residues. CDR1 is SGDLS and CDR2 is YYNGEE in the germline V gene. This sequence was found in a human donor with ulcerative colitis or Crohn's disease, or a healthy co-twin of an affected twin (not recorded which). Sequencing input: blood. The chain has TRBV9 and TRBJ2-7; TCRdb reports TRBD2, a call that lacks DNA to check it against. The CDR3 spells CASSVGSGGPSYEQYF.